Shown below are 4 T cell receptor beta chains from a single sample sequenced in a study of control samples from healthy donors and cancer patients. The repertoire was sequenced with immunoSEQ multiplex PCR; TCRdb's copy has only in-frame clones and lacks some. Of about 230,000 clones detected, more than 65% appear once; the ten largest clones hold 13%. Sequences were obtained from PBMCs. Every receptor here comes from a woman aged 55 to 70 with lung cancer.

This clone was counted once. V is TRBV18 and J is TRBJ2-7, with 7 bases that match TRBD1. Germline V gene data show CDR1 as KGHSH and CDR2 as LQKENI. The trim removed 3 bases at V and 3 bases at J, leaving 2 bases unmatched. The CDR3 sequence is 13 residues long. This CDR3 is CASSPGTVYEQYF. CDR3 sequence (DNA): TGTGCCAGCTCACCGGGGACAGTCTACGAGCAGTACTTC.

This chain connects TRBV6-7 to TRBJ2-1; 9 bases map to TRBD2. TRBV6-7 falls under the ORF class, with uncertain function. This CDR3 is built from 19 residues. V lost 4 bases and J lost 6; bases outside the gene matches: 19. CDR3 in amino acids: CASSSPRRVLAGPPNEQFF. The CDR3 DNA reads as TGTGCCAGCAGTTCCCCCCGTCGGGTACTAGCGGGCCCCCCCAATGAGCAGTTCTTC.

To note about this clone: Other DNA sequences of this sample code for an identical CDR3. This chain joins TRBV20-1 and TRBJ1-1, with D hard to call. The V gene's germline CDR1 is DFQATT and CDR2 SNEGSKA (reference sequence). The ends were cut back, 2 bases at V and 1 base at J, with 2 bases in the middle. This CDR3 is built from 11 residues. This CDR3 is CSARQNTEAFF. The DNA of the CDR3 is TGCAGTGCTAGACAGAACACTGAAGCTTTCTTT.

The chain couples TRBV29-1 to TRBJ1-5; a possible D gene is TRBD1 (5 bases). Trimming removed 7 bases from V and 5 bases from J, with 15 bases in between. Germline V gene data show CDR1 as SQVTM and CDR2 as ANQGSEA. This CDR3 has 13 residues. CDR3: CSALGGFDQPQHF. DNA of the CDR3: TGCAGCGCCCTTGGGGGGTTTGATCAGCCCCAGCATTTT.